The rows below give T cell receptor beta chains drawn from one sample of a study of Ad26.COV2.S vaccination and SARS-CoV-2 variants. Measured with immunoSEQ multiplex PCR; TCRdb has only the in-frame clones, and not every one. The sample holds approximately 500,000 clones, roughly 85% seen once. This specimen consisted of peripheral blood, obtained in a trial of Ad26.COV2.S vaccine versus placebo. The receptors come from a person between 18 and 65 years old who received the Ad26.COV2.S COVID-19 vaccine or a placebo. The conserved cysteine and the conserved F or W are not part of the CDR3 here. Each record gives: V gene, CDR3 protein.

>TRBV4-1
ASSPGTGNTEAF
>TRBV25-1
ASSDSQTGGGRVTEAF
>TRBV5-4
ASSLVPGRAF
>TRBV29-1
SGIAGGPDTQY
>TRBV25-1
ASSEYRGNQETQY
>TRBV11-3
ASSSPGGPGEPGNTIY
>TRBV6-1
ASSEGWGTNSYEQY
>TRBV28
ASSPPTEPNEKLF
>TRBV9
ASSVGTRRASGPYEQY
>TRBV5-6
ASSSPFGHSGYT
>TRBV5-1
ASSLDLRDTGELF
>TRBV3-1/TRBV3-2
ASTNNPGGTEAF
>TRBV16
ASYLNAFYGYT
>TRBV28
ASIRPGLYNEQF
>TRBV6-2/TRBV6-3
ASSYPLGLRIASDNEQF
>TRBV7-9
ASSLAGGEGTEAF
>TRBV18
ASSPQRDTEAF
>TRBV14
ASSRGHGFGQF
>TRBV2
ASLGSSTDTQY
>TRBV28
ASAPLAGGRSETQY
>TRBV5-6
ASSLGTEAF
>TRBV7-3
ASSSSSGRTGELF
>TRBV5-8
ASSMVGLAGVYQETQY
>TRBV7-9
ASSPGQTTNYGYT
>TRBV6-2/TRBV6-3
ASSWTRSTDTQY
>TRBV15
ATAPGASNQPQH
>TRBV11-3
ASSPYDRPYNEQF
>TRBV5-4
ASSLNRANSYNEQF
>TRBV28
ASSFYTGGRQGYGYT
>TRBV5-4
ASSPRDRDEQY
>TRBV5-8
ASRPGTLVQEQY
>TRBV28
ASSKAGQNTEAF
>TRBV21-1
ASSSPGQHNYGYT
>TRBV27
ASSQAGEETQY
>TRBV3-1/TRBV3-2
ASSSYPGQGFEQY
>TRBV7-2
ASSLGGLAGGDTQY
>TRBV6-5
ASTGTYEQY
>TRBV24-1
ATSDFGGGTGELF
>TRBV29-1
SVGGGTNYGYT